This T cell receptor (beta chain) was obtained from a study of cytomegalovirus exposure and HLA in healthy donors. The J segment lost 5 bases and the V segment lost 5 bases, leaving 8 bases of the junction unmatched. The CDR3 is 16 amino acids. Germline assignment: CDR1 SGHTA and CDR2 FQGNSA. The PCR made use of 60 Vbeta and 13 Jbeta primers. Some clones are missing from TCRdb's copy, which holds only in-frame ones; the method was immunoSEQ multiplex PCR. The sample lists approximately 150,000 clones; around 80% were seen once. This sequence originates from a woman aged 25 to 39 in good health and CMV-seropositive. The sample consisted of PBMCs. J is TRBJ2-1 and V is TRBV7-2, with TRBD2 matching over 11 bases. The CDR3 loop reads CASSPGTSGLNNEQFF. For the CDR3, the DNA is TGTGCCAGCAGCCCAGGGACTAGCGGATTAAACAATGAGCAGTTCTTC.